The 8 T cell receptor beta chains presented below share a single source sample, sequenced in a study of T cell repertoires in cytomegalovirus infection. One entry per CDR3 protein results from TCRdb running MiXCR on the reads. Of around 770,000 distinct CDR3 sequences listed, about 28% are singletons. These TCRs are of unknown antigen specificity. Material: cultured CD8+ T cells from PBMCs, obtained from culture after CMV antigen stimulation. These receptor sequences come from a human donor in good health (CMV status not recorded). Some clones in this sample may be carry-over from other donors' samples.

The J gene is TRBJ1-2, the V gene TRBV24-1; D gene unclear. Germline V gives CDR1 KGHDR, CDR2 SFDVKD. V lost 1 base and J lost 0, with 11 bases in between. The CDR3 has 16 amino acids. In nucleotides, the CDR3 is TGTGCCACCAGTGATTTTACCGGGAGAGCTAACTATGGCTACACCTTC. Its translation is CATSDFTGRANYGYTF.

This clonotype was seen only a few times. At one end the junction does not follow the germline gene, possibly because of a read error. The chain recombines TRBV7-7 with TRBJ2-1; D not certain. Germline V lookup: CDR1 SSHAT, CDR2 FNYEAQ (reference sequence). The CDR3 loop spans 14 amino acids. CDR3 protein: CASSLAIGSNEQFF. DNA for the CDR3: TGTGCTAGCAGCTTAGCAATCGGCAGTAATGAGCAGTTCTTC.

The V gene is TRBV19, the J gene TRBJ1-1; maybe TRBD1 (5 bases). CDR1 and CDR2 from the germline V gene are LNHDA and SQIVND (reference sequence). Trimming removed 4 bases at V and 1 base at J, with 28 bases between. The CDR3 consists of 20 residues. CDR3 nucleotides: TGTGCCAGTAGTACCATATTACTCGCCGGGACCCAAGAGGGGAACACTGAAGCTTTCTTT. Protein sequence: CASSTILLAGTQEGNTEAFF.

This clonotype has more than one count but fewer than ten. The chain carries TRBV25-1 and TRBJ1-5; D gene ambiguous. The CDR3 contains 14 residues. Trimming removed 0 bases from V and 5 bases from J, with 8 bases in between. CDR1 and CDR2 (germline): MGHDK, SYGVNS. The CDR3, as DNA: TGTGCCAGCAGTGAATATTTCACCGATCAGCCCCAGCATTTT. Protein: CASSEYFTDQPQHF.

The J gene is TRBJ1-5, the V gene TRBV6-1; TRBD1 matches at 11 bases. Germline-derived CDR1 and CDR2 are MNHNS and SASEGT. The CDR3 covers 16 residues. Trimming at V came to 2 bases and at J to 5 bases, leaving 5 bases not matched to a gene. The chain's CDR3 is CASSEIGQGAYQPQHF. CDR3 bases: TGTGCCAGCAGTGAAATCGGACAGGGGGCTTATCAGCCCCAGCATTTT.

This clonotype was recorded a few times. This sequence joins TRBV28 and TRBJ1-3; 7 positions match TRBD1. Per the germline V gene, CDR1 is MDHEN and CDR2 is SYDVKM. The CDR3 sequence is 14 residues long. J lost 0 bases, V lost 6 bases, and 2 bases had no gene match. The CDR3 here is CASSDRASGNTIYF. The CDR3 DNA follows: TGTGCCAGCAGCGACAGGGCCTCTGGAAACACCATATATTTT.

The rearrangement links TRBV7-9 to TRBJ2-5, with TRBD1 identical over 11 bases. The trim removed 4 bases at V and 4 bases at J, leaving 2 bases unmatched. The CDR3 extends over 14 amino acids. CDR1 is SEHNR and CDR2 is FQNEAQ in the germline V gene (reference sequence). CDR3 sequence reads: CASSWTGGRETQYF. In DNA form, the CDR3 reads TGTGCCAGCAGCTGGACAGGGGGCAGAGAGACCCAGTACTTC.

The chain uses TRBV10-3 and TRBJ1-2; the D gene is possibly TRBD1 (5 bases). V lost 0 bases to trimming and J lost 8 bases, with 16 bases between them. The CDR3 is made up of 15 amino acids. The V gene's germline CDR1 is ENHRY and CDR2 SYGVKD. For the CDR3, the DNA is TGTGCCATCAGTGAGTCGTTTAGACAGCTACACGGCTACACCTTC. Amino acid sequence: CAISESFRQLHGYTF.